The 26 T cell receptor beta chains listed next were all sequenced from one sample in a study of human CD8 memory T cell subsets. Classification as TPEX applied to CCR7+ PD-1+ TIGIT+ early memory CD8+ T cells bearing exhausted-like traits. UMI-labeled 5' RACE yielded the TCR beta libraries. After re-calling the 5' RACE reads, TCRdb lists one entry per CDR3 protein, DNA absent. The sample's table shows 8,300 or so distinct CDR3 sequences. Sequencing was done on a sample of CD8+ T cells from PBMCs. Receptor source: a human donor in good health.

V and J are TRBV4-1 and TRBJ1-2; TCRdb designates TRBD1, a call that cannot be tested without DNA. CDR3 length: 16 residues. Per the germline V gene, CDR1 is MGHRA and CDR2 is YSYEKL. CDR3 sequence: CASSLEPGGANYGYTF.

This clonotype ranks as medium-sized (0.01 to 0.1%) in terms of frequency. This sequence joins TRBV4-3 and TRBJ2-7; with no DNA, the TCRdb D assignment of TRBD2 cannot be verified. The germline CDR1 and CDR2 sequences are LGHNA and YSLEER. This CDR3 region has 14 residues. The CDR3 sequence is CASSQGAGEEMQYF.

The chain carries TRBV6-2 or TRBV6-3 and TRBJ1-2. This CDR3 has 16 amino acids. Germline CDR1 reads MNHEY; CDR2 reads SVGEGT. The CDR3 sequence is CASSYEFGPTNYGYTF.

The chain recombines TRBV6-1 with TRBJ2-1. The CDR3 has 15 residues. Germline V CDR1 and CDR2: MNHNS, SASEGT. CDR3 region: CASSEALVGLNEQFF.

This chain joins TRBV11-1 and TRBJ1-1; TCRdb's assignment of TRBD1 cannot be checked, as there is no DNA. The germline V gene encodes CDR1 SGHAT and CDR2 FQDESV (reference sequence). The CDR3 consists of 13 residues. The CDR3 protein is CASSLSPYLGAFF. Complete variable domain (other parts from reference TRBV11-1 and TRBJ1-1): EAEVAQSPRYKITEKSQAVAFWCDPISGHATLYWYRQILGQGPELLVQFQDESVVDDSQLPKDRFSAERLKGVDSTLKIQPAELGDSAMYLCASSLSPYLGAFFGQGTRLTVV.

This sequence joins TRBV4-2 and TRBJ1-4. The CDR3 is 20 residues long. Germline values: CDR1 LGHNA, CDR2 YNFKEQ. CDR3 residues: CASSQHLGQSNLVANEKLFF.

CDR3 sequence reads: CSARPPGAENTIYF. The rearrangement uses TRBV20-1 and TRBJ1-3; TCRdb names TRBD1, which stays unverified in the absence of DNA. Germline CDR1 reads DFQATT; CDR2 reads SNEGSKA (reference sequence). The CDR3 consists of 14 residues.

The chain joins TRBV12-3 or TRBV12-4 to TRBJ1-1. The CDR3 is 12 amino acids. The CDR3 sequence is CASSLEHAEAFF.

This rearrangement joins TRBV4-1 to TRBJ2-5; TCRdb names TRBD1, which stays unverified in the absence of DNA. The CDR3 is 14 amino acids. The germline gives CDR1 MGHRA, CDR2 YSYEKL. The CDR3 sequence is CASSQEGDQETQYF.

The CDR3 spells CASGLAGEDEQFF. The chain carries TRBV3-1 and TRBJ2-1; checking the TCRdb D call of TRBD2 is not possible without DNA. Germline assignment: CDR1 LGHDT and CDR2 YNNKEL (reference sequence). The CDR3 is made up of 13 amino acids.

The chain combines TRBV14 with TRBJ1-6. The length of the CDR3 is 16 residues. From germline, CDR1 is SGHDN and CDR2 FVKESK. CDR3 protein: CASSQAGSSYNSPLHF.

The CDR3 spells CASSLGPLPPARGSSYEQYF. The chain recombines TRBV13 with TRBJ2-7; without DNA, the TCRdb call of TRBD2 cannot be checked. Germline CDR1 reads PRHDT; CDR2 reads FYEKMQ (reference sequence). CDR3 length: 20 amino acids.

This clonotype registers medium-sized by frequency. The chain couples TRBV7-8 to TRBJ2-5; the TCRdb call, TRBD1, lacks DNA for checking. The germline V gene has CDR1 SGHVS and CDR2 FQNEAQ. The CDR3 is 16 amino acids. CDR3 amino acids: CASSSGRQEWKETQYF.

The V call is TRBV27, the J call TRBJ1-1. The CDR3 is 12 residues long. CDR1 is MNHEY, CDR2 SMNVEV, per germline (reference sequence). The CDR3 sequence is CASSLSNGKAFF.

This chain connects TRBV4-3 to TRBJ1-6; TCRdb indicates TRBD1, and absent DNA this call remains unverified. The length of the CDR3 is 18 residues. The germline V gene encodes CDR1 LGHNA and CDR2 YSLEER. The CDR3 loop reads CASSQDAPQGSYNSPLHF.

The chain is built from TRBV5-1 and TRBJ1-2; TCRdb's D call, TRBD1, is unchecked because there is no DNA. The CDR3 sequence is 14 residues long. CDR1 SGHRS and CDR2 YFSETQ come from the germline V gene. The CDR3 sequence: CASSLVNGGEGYTF.

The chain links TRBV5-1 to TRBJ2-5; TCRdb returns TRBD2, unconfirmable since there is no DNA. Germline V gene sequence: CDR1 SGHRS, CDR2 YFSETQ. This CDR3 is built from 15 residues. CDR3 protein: CASSLIAGYQETQYF.

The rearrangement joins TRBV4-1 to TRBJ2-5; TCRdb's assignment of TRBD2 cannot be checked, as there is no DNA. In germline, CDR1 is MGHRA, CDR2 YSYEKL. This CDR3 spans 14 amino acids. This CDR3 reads CASSRAGTEETQYF.

Here the CDR3 reads CASSRGTSHNNEQFF. The chain is built from TRBV4-3 and TRBJ2-1; TCRdb indicates TRBD2, and absent DNA this call remains unverified. The germline V gene encodes CDR1 LGHNA and CDR2 YSLEER. CDR3 length: 15 amino acids.

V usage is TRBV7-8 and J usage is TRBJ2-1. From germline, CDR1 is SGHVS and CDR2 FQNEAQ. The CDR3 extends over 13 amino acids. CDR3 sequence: CASSLEPGNKQFF.

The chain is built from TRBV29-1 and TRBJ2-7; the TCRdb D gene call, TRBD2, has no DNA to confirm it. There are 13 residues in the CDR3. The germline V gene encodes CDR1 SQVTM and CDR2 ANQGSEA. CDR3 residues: CSVLLAGRYEQYF.

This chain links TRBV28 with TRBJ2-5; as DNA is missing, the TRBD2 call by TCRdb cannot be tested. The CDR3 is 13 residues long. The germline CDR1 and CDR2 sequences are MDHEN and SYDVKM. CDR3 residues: CASKERGIETQYF.

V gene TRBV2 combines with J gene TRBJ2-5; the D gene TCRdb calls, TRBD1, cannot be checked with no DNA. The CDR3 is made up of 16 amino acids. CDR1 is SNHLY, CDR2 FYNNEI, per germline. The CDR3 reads CASSGTLDRGLETQYF.

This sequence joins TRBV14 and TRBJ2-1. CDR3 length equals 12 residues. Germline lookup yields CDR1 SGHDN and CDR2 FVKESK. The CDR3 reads CASSQVRNEQFF.

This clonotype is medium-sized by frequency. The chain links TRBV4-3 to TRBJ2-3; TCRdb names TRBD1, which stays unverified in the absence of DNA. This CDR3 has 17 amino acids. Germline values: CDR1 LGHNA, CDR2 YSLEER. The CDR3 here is CASSQDPGSRNADTQYF.

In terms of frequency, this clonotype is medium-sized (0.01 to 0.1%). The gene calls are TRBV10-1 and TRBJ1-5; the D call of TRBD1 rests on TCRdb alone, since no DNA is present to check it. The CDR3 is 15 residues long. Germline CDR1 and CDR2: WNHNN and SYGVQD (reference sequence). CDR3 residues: CASRGARMSNQPQHF.